This T cell receptor (beta chain) was observed in a study of blood T cells in healthy people across ages. Combining a sample-barcoded 5' primer with a J-beta primer mix, a second PCR ran for roughly 7 to 12 cycles. MiXCR, applied by TCRdb to the 5' RACE reads, yields one record per CDR3 protein. The data hold some 800,000 distinct CDR3 sequences, with 20% to 30% observed a single time. The CDR3 covers 16 residues. The V segment lost 4 bases and the J segment 2 bases; nucleotides outside the gene matches: 8. Germline values: CDR1 KGHSH, CDR2 LQKENI. This sample also appeared in a second study, on T cells of mothers and their children.

V usage is TRBV18 and J usage is TRBJ1-3; TRBD1 aligns across 7 bases. The receptor was isolated from a boy younger than 18 in good health. Sequencing input: blood. CDR3 residues: CASSRDRVYTGNTIYF. The CDR3 DNA sequence: TGTGCCAGCTCACGAGACAGGGTTTATACTGGAAACACCATATATTTT.